This TCR beta chain was recorded in a study of CD8 T cells in Susac syndrome. The RNA input was about 0.5 to 1 ug, and it was reverse transcribed with random hexamers. TCRdb called the immunoSEQ multiplex PCR reads again in MiXCR, with one record for every CDR3 protein. The sample yields around 140,000 distinct CDR3 sequences, 75% to 90% seen once. Peripheral blood CD8+ and CD4+ T cells were profiled by TCR beta sequencing. V trimming: 0 bases; J trimming: 5 bases; junction bases outside the gene matches: 7. The CDR3 totals 16 residues. Germline V gene lookup returns CDR1 SGHRS and CDR2 YFSETQ. In its sample, this clonotype was seen a few times.

The clonotype originates from a human donor with multiple sclerosis. The chain has TRBV5-1 and TRBJ2-5; 10 bases line up with TRBD2. Sequenced input: CD8+ T cells from PBMCs. CDR3 sequence: CASSLASGGASETQYF. The DNA for the CDR3 is TGCGCCAGCAGCTTGGCCAGCGGGGGGGCCTCGGAGACCCAGTACTTC.